Shown below are 21 T cell receptor beta chains from a single sample sequenced in a study of T cells in Graves' hyperthyroidism and ophthalmopathy. The source material, RNA transcripts, was used to amplify TCR beta CDR3 regions. Carried out on the TCR CDR3, a first-round RT-PCR used the HTBI primer set. TCRdb processed the multiplex PCR reads anew with MiXCR; each CDR3 protein has one entry. The sample shows roughly 400,000 distinct CDR3 sequences, approximately 25% of them seen only once. The specimen sequenced was blood. Receptors were obtained from a man in his forties or fifties with Graves' hyperthyroidism.

This clonotype was recorded many times. The gene calls are TRBV5-1 and TRBJ2-3; no reliable D call. The CDR3 is 16 amino acids. V was cut by 0 bases and J by 4 bases, with 15 bases left in between. Germline V gene data show CDR1 as SGHRS and CDR2 as YFSETQ. CDR3 region: CASSLVTALNSDTQYF. The CDR3 nucleotides read TGCGCCAGCAGCTTGGTGACCGCACTCAATTCAGATACGCAGTATTTT.

The rearrangement uses TRBV30 and TRBJ2-7; TRBD1 matches 10 bases. Germline values: CDR1 GTSNPN, CDR2 SVGIG (reference sequence). V lost 4 bases, J lost 7 bases, and 13 bases stayed unmatched. The CDR3 loop spans 15 amino acids. CDR3 sequence: CAWKPPGQGTEEQYF. The CDR3 coding sequence is TGTGCCTGGAAACCGCCGGGACAGGGGACGGAAGAGCAGTACTTC.

The table lists this clonotype with a few counts. The chain has TRBV7-9 and TRBJ1-2, with TRBD1 matching over 7 bases. The junction had 5 bases not matched to a gene; V was cut back by 1 base and J by 0 bases. CDR3 length: 16 amino acids. Germline V gene data show CDR1 as SEHNR and CDR2 as FQNEAQ (reference sequence). This chain's CDR3 is CASSLVGTAANYGYTF. CDR3 bases: TGTGCCAGCAGCTTAGTCGGGACAGCAGCTAACTATGGCTACACCTTC.

V gene TRBV7-2 combines with J gene TRBJ2-7; 8 bases are a match to TRBD1. Germline V lookup: CDR1 SGHTA, CDR2 FQGNSA. The V gene end was trimmed by 5 bases and the J gene end by 2 bases; junction bases not matched to a gene: 11. CDR3 length: 16 amino acids. The CDR3 DNA sequence: TGTGCCAGCAGCGTGCTCCGGGACAGGCATACCTACGAGCAGTACTTC. Translated, it gives CASSVLRDRHTYEQYF.

The J gene is TRBJ2-3, the V gene TRBV6-5; D gene uncertain. V lost 2 bases and J lost 3, with 9 bases in between. Germline V CDR1 and CDR2: MNHEY, SVGAGI. This CDR3 comprises 14 residues. The CDR3 protein is CASSYPALTDTQYF. The CDR3 DNA reads as TGTGCCAGCAGTTACCCCGCTTTGACAGATACGCAGTATTTT.

The chain carries TRBV20-1 and TRBJ2-1; TRBD2 aligns across 11 bases. Unmatched junction bases numbered 5, after V lost 3 bases and J lost 7 bases. The germline V gene encodes CDR1 DFQATT and CDR2 SNEGSKA (reference sequence). This CDR3 is 14 amino acids long. In nucleotides, the CDR3 is TGCAGTGCTAGTAGCGGGAGGGTTTGGAATGAGCAGTTCTTC. Translated: CSASSGRVWNEQFF.

This clonotype was counted between two and nine times. The chain carries TRBV20-1 and TRBJ2-3; the match to TRBD2 covers 12 bases. The V and J ends lost 3 bases and 1 base, in that order; junction bases with no gene match: 2. Germline CDR1 DFQATT, CDR2 SNEGSKA (reference sequence). The length of the CDR3 is 15 residues. As DNA, the CDR3 is TGCAGTGCTAGGCGGACTAGCGGGGGCACAGATACGCAGTATTTT. Translating gives CSARRTSGGTDTQYF.

This CDR3 reads CATGETSGNTGELFF. The CDR3, as DNA: TGTGCCACAGGCGAGACTAGCGGGAACACCGGGGAGCTGTTTTTT. The chain couples TRBV10-3 to TRBJ2-2; 9 nucleotides agree with TRBD2. The CDR3 is 15 amino acids. Germline CDR1 is ENHRY and CDR2 is SYGVKD. After removal of 10 bases from V and 1 base from J, the junction contained 7 bases not matched to a gene.

V usage is TRBV20-1 and J usage is TRBJ1-1, with a possible D match to TRBD1 (6 bases). The CDR3 covers 14 residues. V shed 6 bases and J shed 2 bases, with 16 bases lying between them. Germline CDR1 DFQATT, CDR2 SNEGSKA (reference sequence). CDR3 nucleotide sequence: TGCAGTGCACCCGACGTGGGGGCAAACACTGAAGCTTTCTTT. It yields the protein CSAPDVGANTEAFF.

This clonotype occurred a few times. This chain connects TRBV29-1 to TRBJ2-5; 13 bases match TRBD2. The CDR3 has 14 amino acids. The germline CDR1 and CDR2 sequences are SQVTM and ANQGSEA. The V segment lost 4 bases and the J segment 1 base; nucleotides outside the gene matches: 0. The CDR3 sequence: CSVGLAGGQETQYF. The CDR3 region has the DNA TGCAGCGTTGGACTAGCGGGAGGCCAAGAGACCCAGTACTTC.

For this clonotype: An end of the junction does not agree with germline; a read error may underlie this. The chain combines TRBV5-5 with TRBJ2-3; no definite D call. The CDR3 spans 15 residues. CDR1 is SGHKS and CDR2 is YYEKEE in the germline V gene (reference sequence). The CDR3 sequence is CASSQGTGSTDTQYF. CDR3 DNA sequence: TGCGCCAGCAGCCAAGGTACCGGTAGCACAGATACGCAGTATTTT. Full variable domain (outside the CDR3, taken from reference TRBV5-5 and TRBJ2-3): DAGVTQSPTHLIKTRGQQVTLRCSPISGHKSVSWYQQVLGQGPQFIFQYYEKEERGRGNFPDRFSARQFPNYSSELNVNALLLGDSALYLCASSQGTGSTDTQYFGPGTRLTVL.

The chain carries TRBV2 and TRBJ2-5; the match to TRBD1 covers 8 bases. The junction had 7 bases not matched to a gene; V was cut back by 3 bases and J by 7 bases. The CDR3 consists of 14 residues. The germline CDR1 and CDR2 sequences are SNHLY and FYNNEI. The CDR3 DNA follows: TGTGCCAGCAGTGACGACAGGGGTATTGGGACCCAGTACTTC. Its protein is CASSDDRGIGTQYF. Based on the CDR3 plus reference TRBV2 and TRBJ2-5, the full variable domain is EPEVTQTPSHQVTQMGQEVILRCVPISNHLYFYWYRQILGQKVEFLVSFYNNEISEKSEIFDDQFSVERPDGSNFTLKIRSTKLEDSAMYFCASSDDRGIGTQYFGPGTRLLVL.

The genes are TRBV5-1 and TRBJ1-2, with no clear D. The CDR3 spans 13 residues. The germline CDR1 and CDR2 sequences are SGHRS and YFSETQ. V lost 4 bases and J lost 2, with 9 bases in between. Here the CDR3 DNA reads TGCGCCAGCAGCCCCGCCGGGAACTATGGCTACACCTTC. It codes for CASSPAGNYGYTF. The entire variable domain, with the rest obtained from reference TRBV5-1 and TRBJ1-2, is as follows: KAGVTQTPRYLIKTRGQQVTLSCSPISGHRSVSWYQQTPGQGLQFLFEYFSETQRNKGNFPGRFSGRQFSNSRSEMNVSTLELGDSALYLCASSPAGNYGYTFGSGTRLTVV.

The V gene is TRBV20-1, the J gene TRBJ2-2; possibly TRBD1 for D (5 bases). CDR3 length: 14 amino acids. The V gene lost 3 bases and the J gene lost 2 bases, with 10 bases spanning the gap. The germline CDR1 and CDR2 sequences are DFQATT and SNEGSKA (reference sequence). Here the CDR3 DNA reads TGCAGTGCTAGGTCAGGGCCCAACACCGGGGAGCTGTTTTTT. It is translated as CSARSGPNTGELFF.

This clonotype was detected many times. V gene TRBV5-1 combines with J gene TRBJ2-7; D not certain. Trimming took off 0 bases at V and 4 bases at J, with 8 bases between the two ends. Germline CDR1 is SGHRS and CDR2 is YFSETQ. The CDR3 loop spans 13 amino acids. CDR3 loop: CASSLEIDYEQYF. The CDR3 nucleotides are TGCGCCAGCAGCTTGGAGATCGATTACGAGCAGTACTTC.

This clonotype was seen many times. The chain links TRBV10-3 to TRBJ1-5; D not resolved. This CDR3 contains 13 residues. V was pared by 0 bases and J by 1 base, with 1 base between. Germline assignment: CDR1 ENHRY and CDR2 SYGVKD. The CDR3 reads CAISESSNQPQHF. Written as DNA, the CDR3 is TGTGCCATCAGTGAGTCAAGCAATCAGCCCCAGCATTTT.

This clonotype was counted a few times. The chain is built from TRBV6-1 and TRBJ1-1, with no clear D. The V gene lost 9 bases and the J gene lost 1 base, with 15 bases spanning the gap. Germline values: CDR1 MNHNS, CDR2 SASEGT. The CDR3 length is 14 residues. CDR3 coding DNA: TGTGCCAGTGCAAGGGCTTGGGCGAACACTGAAGCTTTCTTT. Its translation is CASARAWANTEAFF.

This clonotype was detected only a few times. The CDR3 is CASRGLAQKRIDEQYF. Here the CDR3 DNA reads TGTGCCAGCCGTGGACTAGCGCAAAAAAGGATCGACGAGCAGTACTTC. This chain uses TRBV27 with TRBJ2-7, with TRBD2 identical over 9 bases. J gave up 5 bases and V 8 bases, and 16 bases lay outside the gene matches. In germline, CDR1 is MNHEY, CDR2 SMNVEV (reference sequence). The CDR3 spans 16 residues.

The sample holds a few counts of this clonotype. The rearrangement joins TRBV6-1 to TRBJ2-5, with D possibly TRBD1 on 5 matching bases. V lost 3 bases, J lost 4 bases, and 21 bases lay in between. The CDR3 loop spans 17 amino acids. CDR1 is MNHNS, CDR2 SASEGT, per germline. Here the CDR3 reads CASSETPRGWGIETQYF. The CDR3 nucleotides are TGTGCCAGCAGTGAGACCCCAAGGGGCTGGGGTATAGAGACCCAGTACTTC.

Remarks on this clonotype: A read error may explain this, as a much larger clone is one base away. This chain uses TRBV20-1 with TRBJ1-2, with a tentative D call TRBD1 (5 bases). Germline CDR1 DFQATT, CDR2 SNEGSKA (reference sequence). CDR3 length equals 12 residues. CDR3 loop: CSAPGRAHGCTF. The CDR3 coding sequence is TGCAGTGCCCCGGGCAGGGCTCATGGCTGCACCTTC.

The chain couples TRBV2 to TRBJ1-1, with D unresolved. The CDR3 contains 13 residues. V was pared by 4 bases and J by 9 bases, with 15 bases between. Germline V gene data show CDR1 as SNHLY and CDR2 as FYNNEI. CDR3 in DNA: TGTGCCAGCAGTGGGACTTATAGAGAGCAAGCTTTCTTT. Protein product: CASSGTYREQAFF.